This TCR beta chain is drawn from a study of CD8 T cells in ankylosing spondylitis. Study outcomes and limitations: What seemed typical of ankylosing spondylitis blood was a TCR beta motif built from fewer than ten highly homologous variants.

This clonotype showed up many times. Its cognate antigen is unknown. TCRdb analysed the 5' RACE reads with MiXCR anew, one entry per CDR3 protein. In the table there are 700,000 to 850,000 distinct CDR3 sequences, roughly 10% of which are singletons. The CDR3 runs 15 residues. Germline V CDR1 and CDR2: LGHNA, YSLEER. Trimming removed 0 bases at V and 6 bases at J, with 12 bases between. The source material was blood, either unsorted or a sorted T cell fraction (not recorded which). The clonotype comes from a male donor with ankylosing spondylitis. The chain links TRBV4-3 to TRBJ1-5, with D possibly being TRBD1 (6 bases). CDR3 protein: CASSQEVQGLQPQHF. In nucleotides, the CDR3 is TGCGCCAGCAGCCAAGAGGTACAGGGACTTCAGCCCCAGCATTTT.